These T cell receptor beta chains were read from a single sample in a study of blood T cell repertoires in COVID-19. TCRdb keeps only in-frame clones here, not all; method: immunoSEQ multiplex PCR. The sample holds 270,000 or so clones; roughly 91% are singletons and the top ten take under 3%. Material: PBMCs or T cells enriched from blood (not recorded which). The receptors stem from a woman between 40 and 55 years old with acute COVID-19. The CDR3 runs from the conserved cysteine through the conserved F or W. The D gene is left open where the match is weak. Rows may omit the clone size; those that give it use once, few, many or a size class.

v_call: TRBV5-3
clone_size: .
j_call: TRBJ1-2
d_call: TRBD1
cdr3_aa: CARSLVGQEIYGYTF
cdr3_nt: TGTGCCAGAAGCTTGGTGGGACAGGAGATCTATGGCTACACCTTC

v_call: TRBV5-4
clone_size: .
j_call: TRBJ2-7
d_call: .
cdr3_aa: CASSSTTGLSEQYF
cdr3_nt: TGTGCCAGCAGCAGCACTACAGGGTTATCCGAGCAGTACTTC

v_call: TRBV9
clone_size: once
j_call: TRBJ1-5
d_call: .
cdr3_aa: CASSADQGNQPQHF
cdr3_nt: TGTGCCAGCAGCGCAGATCAGGGGAATCAGCCCCAGCATTTT

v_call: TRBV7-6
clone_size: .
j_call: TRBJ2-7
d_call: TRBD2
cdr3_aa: CASSLVGGTIMYF
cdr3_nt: TGTGCCAGCAGCTTGGTGGGGGGGACCATCATGTACTTC

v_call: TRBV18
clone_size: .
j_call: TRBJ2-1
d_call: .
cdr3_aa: CASSPLGGDNEQFF
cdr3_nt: TGTGCCAGCTCACCCTTGGGAGGAGACAATGAGCAGTTCTTC

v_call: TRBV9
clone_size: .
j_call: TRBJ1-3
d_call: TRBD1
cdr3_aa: CASSADRGTGNTIYF
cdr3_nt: TGTGCCAGCAGCGCTGACAGGGGAACTGGAAACACCATATATTTT

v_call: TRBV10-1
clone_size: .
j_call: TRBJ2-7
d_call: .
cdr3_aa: CASSGPGEGSYEQYF
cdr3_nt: TGCGCCAGCAGTGGCCCGGGAGAGGGCTCCTACGAGCAGTACTTC

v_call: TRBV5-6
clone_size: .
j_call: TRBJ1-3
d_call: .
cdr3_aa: CASSPGGELGNTIYF
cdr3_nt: TGTGCCAGCAGCCCTGGCGGGGAATTAGGAAACACCATATATTTT

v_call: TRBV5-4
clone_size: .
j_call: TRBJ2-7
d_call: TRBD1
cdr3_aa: CASSTGQGYEQYF
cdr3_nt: TGTGCCAGCAGCACCGGACAGGGCTACGAGCAGTACTTC

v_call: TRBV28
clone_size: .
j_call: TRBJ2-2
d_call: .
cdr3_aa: CASASLTANRELFF
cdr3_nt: TGTGCCAGCGCTAGTCTCACGGCCAACAGGGAGCTGTTTTTT

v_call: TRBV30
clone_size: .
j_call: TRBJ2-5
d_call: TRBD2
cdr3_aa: CAWSLTSGRAGGETQYF
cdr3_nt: TGTGCCTGGAGCCTGACTAGCGGGAGGGCCGGGGGAGAGACCCAGTACTTC

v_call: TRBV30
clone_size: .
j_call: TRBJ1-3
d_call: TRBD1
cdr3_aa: CAWDQGAGNTIYF
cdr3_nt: TGTGCCTGGGATCAGGGGGCTGGAAACACCATATATTTT

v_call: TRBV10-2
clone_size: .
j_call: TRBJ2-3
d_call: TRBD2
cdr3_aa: CASSPAGGADTQYF
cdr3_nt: TGCGCCAGCAGTCCAGCGGGGGGTGCAGATACGCAGTATTTT

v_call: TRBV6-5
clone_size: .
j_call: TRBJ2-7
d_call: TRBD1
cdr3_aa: CASSYSGTGISYEQYF
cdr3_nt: TGTGCCAGCAGTTACTCGGGGACAGGGATTTCCTACGAGCAGTACTTC

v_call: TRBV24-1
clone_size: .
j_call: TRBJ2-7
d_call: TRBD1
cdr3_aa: CATSDRGQSYEQYF
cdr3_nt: TGTGCCACCAGTGACCGGGGACAGTCCTACGAGCAGTACTTC

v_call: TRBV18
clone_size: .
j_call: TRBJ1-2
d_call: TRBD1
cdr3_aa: CASSSEGQGNYGYTF
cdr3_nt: TGTGCCAGCTCATCGGAGGGACAGGGCAACTATGGCTACACCTTC

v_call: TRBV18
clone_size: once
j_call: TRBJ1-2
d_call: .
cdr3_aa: CASTSSGTSYGYTF
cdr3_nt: TGTGCCAGTACTTCGTCAGGGACTAGCTATGGCTACACCTTC

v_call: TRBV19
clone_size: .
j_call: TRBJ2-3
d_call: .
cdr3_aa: CASSVRDFDTQYF
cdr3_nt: TGTGCCAGTAGTGTCCGGGACTTTGATACGCAGTATTTT

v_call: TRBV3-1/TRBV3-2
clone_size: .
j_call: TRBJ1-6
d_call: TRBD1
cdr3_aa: CASSQESRDRGNSPLHF
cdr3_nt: TGTGCCAGCAGCCAAGAAAGCCGGGACAGGGGGAATTCACCCCTCCACTTT

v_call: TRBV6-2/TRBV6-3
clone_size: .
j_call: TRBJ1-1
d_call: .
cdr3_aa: CASSYRGLLNTEAFF
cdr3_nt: TGTGCCAGCAGTTACCGGGGTCTTTTGAACACTGAAGCTTTCTTT

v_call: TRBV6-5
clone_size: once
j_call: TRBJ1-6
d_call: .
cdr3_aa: CASSPAGARFGSLHF
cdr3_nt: TGTGCCAGCAGTCCGGCAGGGGCGAGGTTTGGTTCCCTCCACTTT

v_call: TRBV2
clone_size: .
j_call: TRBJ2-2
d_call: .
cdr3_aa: CASSERGLGGELFF
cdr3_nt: TGTGCCAGCAGTGAGCGGGGGCTTGGCGGGGAGCTGTTTTTT

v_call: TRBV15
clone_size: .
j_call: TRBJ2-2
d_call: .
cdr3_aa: CATSRDPGVGLFF
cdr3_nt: TGTGCCACCAGCAGAGATCCCGGGGTTGGGCTGTTTTTT

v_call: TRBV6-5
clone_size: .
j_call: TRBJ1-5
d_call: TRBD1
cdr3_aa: CASRRTGGSNQPQHF
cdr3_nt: TGTGCCAGCAGGCGGACAGGTGGGAGCAATCAGCCCCAGCATTTT

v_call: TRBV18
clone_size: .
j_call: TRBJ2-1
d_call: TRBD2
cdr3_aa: CASSPTSGRTYNEQFF
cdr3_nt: TGTGCCAGCTCACCGACTAGCGGGAGGACCTACAATGAGCAGTTCTTC

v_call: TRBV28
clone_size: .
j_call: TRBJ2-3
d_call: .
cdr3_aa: CASSLGRSTDTQYF
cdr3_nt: TGTGCCAGCAGTTTAGGCAGAAGCACAGATACGCAGTATTTT

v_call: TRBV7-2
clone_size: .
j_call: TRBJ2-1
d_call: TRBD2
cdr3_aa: CASSFGLAGPNEQFF
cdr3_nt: TGTGCCAGCAGCTTCGGACTAGCGGGACCCAATGAGCAGTTCTTC

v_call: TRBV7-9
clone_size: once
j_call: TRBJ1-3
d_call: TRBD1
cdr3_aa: CASSFHQQGMENTIYF
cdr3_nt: TGTGCCAGCAGCTTCCATCAACAGGGGATGGAAAACACCATATATTTT

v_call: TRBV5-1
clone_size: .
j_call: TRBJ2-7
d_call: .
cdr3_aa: CASSLNAGGEQYF
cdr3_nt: TGCGCCAGCAGCTTGAACGCGGGCGGAGAGCAGTACTTC

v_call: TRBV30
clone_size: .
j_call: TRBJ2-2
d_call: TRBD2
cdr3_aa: CAWSTSGGAAGELFF
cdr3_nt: TGTGCCTGGAGTACCAGCGGGGGGGCAGCCGGGGAGCTGTTTTTT

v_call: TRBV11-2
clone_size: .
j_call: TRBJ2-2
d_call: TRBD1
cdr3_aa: CASSDRGSWGGELFF
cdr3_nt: TGTGCCAGCAGCGACAGGGGAAGTTGGGGCGGGGAGCTGTTTTTT

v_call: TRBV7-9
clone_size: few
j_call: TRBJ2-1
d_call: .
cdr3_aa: CASSYKQGSSNNEQFF
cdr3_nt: TGTGCCAGCAGCTATAAACAGGGTAGTTCTAACAATGAGCAGTTCTTC

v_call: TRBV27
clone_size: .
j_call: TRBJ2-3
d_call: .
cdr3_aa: CASSPQGTDTQYF
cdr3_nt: TGTGCCAGCAGTCCACAGGGCACAGATACGCAGTATTTT